This record covers a single T cell receptor beta chain. Profiling relied on immunoSEQ multiplex PCR, and the TCRdb table lists in-frame clones only, not all of them. The sample has about 250,000 clones, 86% seen once. This sample is part of a study of blood T cell repertoires in COVID-19. Background on the study: Samples of COVID-19 (acute and convalescent) were obtained from the United States, Italy and Spain. PBMCs, B-cell-depleted T cells, or T cells were the source of the cDNA or gDNA that made up the material.

Germline values: CDR1 MGHRA, CDR2 YSYEKL. The J segment lost 4 bases and the V segment lost 2 bases, leaving 2 bases of the junction unmatched. CDR3 length equals 14 residues. The sample taken for sequencing was peripheral blood. The chain couples TRBV4-1 to TRBJ2-1, with 7 bases aligning to TRBD1. This TCR was recovered from a woman aged 25 to 45 with active or convalescent COVID-19. Here the CDR3 reads CASSQPGQYNEQFF. The CDR3 region has the DNA TGCGCCAGCAGCCAACCGGGACAGTACAATGAGCAGTTCTTC.